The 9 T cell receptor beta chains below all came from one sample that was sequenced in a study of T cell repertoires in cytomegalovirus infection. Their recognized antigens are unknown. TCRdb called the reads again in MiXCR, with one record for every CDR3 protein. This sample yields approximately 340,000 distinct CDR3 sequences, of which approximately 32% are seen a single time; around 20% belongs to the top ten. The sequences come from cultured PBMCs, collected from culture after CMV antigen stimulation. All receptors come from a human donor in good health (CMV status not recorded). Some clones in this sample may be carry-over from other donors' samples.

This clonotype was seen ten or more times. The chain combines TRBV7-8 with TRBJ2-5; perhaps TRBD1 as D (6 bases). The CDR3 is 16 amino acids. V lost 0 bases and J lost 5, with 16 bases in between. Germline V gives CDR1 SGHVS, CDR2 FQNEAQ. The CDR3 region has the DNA TGTGCCAGCAGCTTAGCGGGGGCGCAGCTTGGGGAGACCCAGTACTTC. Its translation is CASSLAGAQLGETQYF.

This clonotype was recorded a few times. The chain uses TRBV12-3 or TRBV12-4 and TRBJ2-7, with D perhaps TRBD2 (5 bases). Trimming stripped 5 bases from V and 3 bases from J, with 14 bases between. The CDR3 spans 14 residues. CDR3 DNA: TGTGCCAGCAGTGCGACTATCTACTACTACGAGCAGTACTTC. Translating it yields CASSATIYYYEQYF.

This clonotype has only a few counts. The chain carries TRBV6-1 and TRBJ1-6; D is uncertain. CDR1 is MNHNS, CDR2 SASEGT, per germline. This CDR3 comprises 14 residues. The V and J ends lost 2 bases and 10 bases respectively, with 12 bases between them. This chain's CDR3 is CASSETSSRSPLHF. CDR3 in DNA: TGTGCCAGCAGTGAAACCTCCTCGAGGTCACCCCTCCACTTT.

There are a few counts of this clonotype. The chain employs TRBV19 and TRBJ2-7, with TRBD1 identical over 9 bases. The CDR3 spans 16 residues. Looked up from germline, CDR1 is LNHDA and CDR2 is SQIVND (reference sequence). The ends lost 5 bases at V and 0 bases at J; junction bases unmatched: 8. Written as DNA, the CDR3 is TGTGCCAGTAGTCTGCCCGGGACAGGGAACTCCTACGAGCAGTACTTC. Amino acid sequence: CASSLPGTGNSYEQYF.

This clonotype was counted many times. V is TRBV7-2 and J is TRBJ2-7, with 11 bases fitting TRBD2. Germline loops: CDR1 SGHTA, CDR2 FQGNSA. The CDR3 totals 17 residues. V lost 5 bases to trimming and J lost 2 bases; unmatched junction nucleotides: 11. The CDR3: CASSPLMPGLAAYEQYF. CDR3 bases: TGTGCCAGCAGCCCTCTGATGCCGGGACTAGCGGCCTACGAGCAGTACTTC.

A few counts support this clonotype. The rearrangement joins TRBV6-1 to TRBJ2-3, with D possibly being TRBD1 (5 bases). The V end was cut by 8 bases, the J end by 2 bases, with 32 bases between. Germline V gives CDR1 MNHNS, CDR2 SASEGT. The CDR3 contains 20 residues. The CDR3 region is CASPSIIQGNLLRITDTQYF. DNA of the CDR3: TGTGCCAGCCCTTCGATTATTCAGGGTAATTTGCTCCGAATCACAGATACGCAGTATTTT.

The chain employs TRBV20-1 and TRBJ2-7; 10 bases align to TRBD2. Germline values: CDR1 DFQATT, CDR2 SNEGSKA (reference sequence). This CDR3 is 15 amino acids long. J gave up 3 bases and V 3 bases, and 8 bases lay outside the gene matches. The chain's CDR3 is CSASPLLAGFYEQYF. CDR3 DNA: TGCAGTGCTAGTCCGTTACTAGCGGGGTTCTACGAGCAGTACTTC.

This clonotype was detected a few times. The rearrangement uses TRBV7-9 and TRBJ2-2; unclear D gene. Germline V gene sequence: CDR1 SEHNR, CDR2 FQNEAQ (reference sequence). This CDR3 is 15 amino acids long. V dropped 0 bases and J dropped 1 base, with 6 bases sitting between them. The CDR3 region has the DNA TGTGCCAGCAGCTTAGCGGAGCAGAACACCGGGGAGCTGTTTTTT. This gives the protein CASSLAEQNTGELFF.

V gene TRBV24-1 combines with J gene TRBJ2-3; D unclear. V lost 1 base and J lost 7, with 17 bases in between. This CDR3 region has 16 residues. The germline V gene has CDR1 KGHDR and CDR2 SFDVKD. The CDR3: CATSDLGPMKANTQYF. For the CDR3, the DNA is TGTGCCACCAGTGATTTAGGACCGATGAAGGCGAATACGCAGTATTTT.